The entry below describes one T cell receptor beta chain. As yet, its antigen is unknown. This CDR3 is 14 amino acids long. The V gene lost 1 base and the J gene lost 2 bases, with 8 bases spanning the gap. CDR1 is LNHDA, CDR2 SQIVND, per germline (reference sequence). These data come from a study of cytomegalovirus exposure and HLA in healthy donors. Study-wide background: Within an early data release were about 90 million unique TCRs drawn from HLA-typed donors. Study-level results: DRB1 had the most TCR associations and HLA-C the fewest, a later analysis found, with rates varying by HLA locus. A later analysis showed HLA-associated TCR beta chains outstripping equally common others in clonal expansion.

60 Vbeta and 13 Jbeta primers were used in PCR. TCRdb keeps only in-frame clones here, not all; method: immunoSEQ multiplex PCR. The data contain around 100,000 clones, around 60% of them singletons. The source is a woman in her forties or fifties in good health and CMV-seronegative. The sequencing sample was made of PBMCs. The chain has TRBV19 and TRBJ2-5; D call uncertain. The CDR3 DNA reads as TGTGCCAGTAGTATAGGTGCAGGTCAAGAGACCCAGTACTTC. Protein product: CASSIGAGQETQYF.